This TCR beta chain was captured in a study of control samples from healthy donors and cancer patients. Trimming took off 6 bases at V and 6 bases at J, with 10 bases between the two ends. The length of the CDR3 is 11 residues. Germline loops: CDR1 DFQATT, CDR2 SNEGSKA (reference sequence). Clones were read by immunoSEQ multiplex PCR, and TCRdb kept only the in-frame ones, dropping some. The sample lists roughly 130,000 clones; 75% to 95% were seen once. The sequence came from a man aged 18 to 35 in good health. This chain connects TRBV20-1 to TRBJ2-3; a possible D gene is TRBD1 (6 bases). The specimen sequenced was blood. The CDR3 reads CSAPQGDTQYF. The DNA of the CDR3 is TGCAGTGCGCCCCAGGGGGATACGCAGTATTTT.